The clone carrying this T cell receptor (beta chain) is medium-sized in the sample. These data are taken from a study of low-dose radiotherapy and immunotherapy resistance in tumors. The CDR3 sequence is 14 residues long. Trimming removed 1 base from V and 0 bases from J, with 5 bases in between. Germline loops: CDR1 SGHNT, CDR2 YYREEE (reference sequence). TCRs underwent around 18 PCR cycles of amplification with a constant-region primer and V-primer adapter. TCRdb redid the calling of the reads with MiXCR, one entry per CDR3 protein. In the table there are about 46,000 distinct CDR3 sequences, roughly 12% of which are singletons. Time point described: before trial treatment. The donors' treatment consisted of nivolumab, ipilimumab, aspirin, low-dose cyclophosphamide and low-dose radiotherapy. Those who qualified had advanced solid tumors (lacking tumor-infiltrating lymphocytes).

The sample here was PBMCs, taken before treatment. This clonotype originated in a female donor with ovarian cancer. This chain links TRBV5-4 with TRBJ1-3, with D uncertain. The CDR3 reads CASSLQPSGNTIYF. The CDR3 DNA sequence: TGTGCCAGCAGCTTGCAACCCTCTGGAAACACCATATATTTT.